The 28 T cell receptor beta chains below come from one sample, sequenced in a study of T cell responses to AZD1222 COVID-19 vaccine. Assay: immunoSEQ multiplex PCR; the TCRdb copy retains only in-frame clones and omits some. The table has more than 110,000 clones, about nine tenths seen once. The source was peripheral blood, collected on day 0 of AZD1222 vaccination. The receptors derive from an adult in good health.

The V gene is TRBV30, the J gene TRBJ1-6; the D gene is possibly TRBD1 (6 bases). Looked up from germline, CDR1 is GTSNPN and CDR2 is SVGIG (reference sequence). This CDR3 contains 13 residues. V shed 3 bases and J shed 10 bases, with 13 bases lying between them. CDR3 in amino acids: CAWSPGVGSPLHF. The DNA for the CDR3 is TGTGCCTGGAGCCCAGGGGTTGGGTCACCCCTCCACTTT.

The chain employs TRBV11-2 and TRBJ1-4; 9 nucleotides match TRBD1. This CDR3 is 15 amino acids long. V dropped 5 bases and J dropped 5; count of bases not matched to a gene: 6. CDR1 and CDR2 from the germline V gene are SGHAT and FQNNGV. The CDR3 sequence is CASSRRDRVNEKLFF. The CDR3 DNA reads as TGTGCCAGCAGCCGCCGGGACAGGGTAAATGAAAAACTGTTTTTT.

The V gene is TRBV7-9, the J gene TRBJ2-6, with D uncertain. CDR1 and CDR2 (germline): SEHNR, FQNEAQ (reference sequence). Trimming left V 5 bases short and J 0 bases short, with 8 bases between. The CDR3 length is 15 residues. CDR3 amino acids: CASSPSGSGANVLTF. CDR3 DNA: TGTGCCAGCAGCCCGAGTGGCTCTGGGGCCAACGTCCTGACTTTC.

The gene calls are TRBV30 and TRBJ1-2; D not certain. The V gene's germline CDR1 is GTSNPN and CDR2 SVGIG (reference sequence). The CDR3 is 13 residues long. The germline V and J ends were trimmed by 4 bases and 6 bases, with 15 bases remaining between them. The CDR3: CAWISGRSNGYTF. The CDR3 bases are TGTGCCTGGATAAGCGGGAGGTCTAATGGCTACACCTTC.

The chain is built from TRBV7-2 and TRBJ1-2; the match to TRBD1 covers 7 bases. The germline V gene has CDR1 SGHTA and CDR2 FQGNSA. Trimming removed 7 bases from V and 7 bases from J; junction bases left unmatched: 18. The CDR3 spans 16 residues. CDR3 protein: CASTRNDRAWGSGYTF. The CDR3 nucleotides are TGTGCCAGCACCCGAAATGACAGGGCGTGGGGAAGTGGCTACACCTTC.

CDR3: CASRRDSYNSPLHF. CDR3 nucleotides: TGTGCCAGCAGGCGGGACAGCTATAATTCACCCCTCCACTTT. The chain carries TRBV6-6 and TRBJ1-6; 7 bases align to TRBD1. The CDR3 is 14 residues long. V was pared by 6 bases and J by 3 bases, with 2 bases of the junction left unmatched. In germline, CDR1 is MNHNY, CDR2 SVGAGI (reference sequence).

Notes on this clone: The germline gene is not matched at one end of the junction; a read error may be the cause. V is TRBV5-1 and J is TRBJ1-6; D may be TRBD1 (5 bases). The length of the CDR3 is 17 residues. CDR1 and CDR2 from the germline V gene are SGHRS and YFSETQ. Written as DNA, the CDR3 is TGCGTCAGCAGCTTGGAGGCCAGGGCGAGGGCTGGTTCACCCCTCCACTTT. Translation: CVSSLEARARAGSPLHF.

The rearrangement joins TRBV24-1 to TRBJ2-3, with D hard to call. Germline CDR1 KGHDR, CDR2 SFDVKD. This CDR3 is built from 14 residues. Trimming removed 6 bases at V and 10 bases at J, with 19 bases between. CDR3 loop: CATSTSATPPAQYF. CDR3 sequence (DNA): TGTGCCACCAGTACATCGGCCACCCCCCCGGCGCAGTATTTT.

This rearrangement joins TRBV4-2 to TRBJ2-3; 10 bases map to TRBD2. The germline gives CDR1 LGHNA, CDR2 YNFKEQ. There are 17 residues in the CDR3. V trimming: 4 bases; J trimming: 4 bases; junction bases outside the gene matches: 11. CDR3 loop: CASSPQESSGGADTQYF. The DNA of the CDR3 is TGTGCCAGCAGCCCTCAAGAGTCTAGCGGGGGCGCAGATACGCAGTATTTT.

The gene calls are TRBV4-3 and TRBJ1-1; D is unresolved. Germline V gene sequence: CDR1 LGHNA, CDR2 YSLEER. The length of the CDR3 is 14 residues. The V gene lost 6 bases and the J gene lost 3 bases, with 14 bases spanning the gap. In DNA form, the CDR3 reads TGCGCCAGCAGTTTGGGCCCTCTGGACACTGAAGCTTTCTTT. Protein product: CASSLGPLDTEAFF.

This clone was recorded a few times. The chain combines TRBV2 with TRBJ2-1, with TRBD2 identical over 8 bases. The germline CDR1 and CDR2 sequences are SNHLY and FYNNEI. CDR3 length equals 16 residues. The V segment lost 6 bases and the J segment 0 bases; nucleotides outside the gene matches: 7. The CDR3 loop reads CASRPSGGPSYNEQFF. CDR3 nucleotides: TGTGCCAGCAGGCCCAGCGGGGGCCCCTCCTACAATGAGCAGTTCTTC.

CDR3 sequence (DNA): TGTGCCAGTAGTCGGCTAGGGGCTGATACGCAGTATTTT. This codes for CASSRLGADTQYF. The chain joins TRBV19 to TRBJ2-3, with a possible D match to TRBD1 (5 bases). Trimming took off 5 bases at V and 6 bases at J, with 12 bases between the two ends. CDR3 length: 13 amino acids. Germline CDR1 is LNHDA and CDR2 is SQIVND (reference sequence).

The chain joins TRBV27 to TRBJ2-6; D is uncertain. The CDR3 extends over 13 amino acids. Germline values: CDR1 MNHEY, CDR2 SMNVEV (reference sequence). The ends were cut back, 7 bases at V and 2 bases at J, with 6 bases in the middle. The CDR3 region has the DNA TGTGCCAGCAAAAGACCTGGGGCCAACGTCCTGACTTTC. This encodes CASKRPGANVLTF.

J is TRBJ2-1 and V is TRBV29-1; 7 nucleotides match TRBD2. This CDR3 is 14 amino acids long. Per the germline V gene, CDR1 is SQVTM and CDR2 is ANQGSEA. The trim removed 4 bases at V and 3 bases at J, leaving 6 bases unmatched. In DNA, the CDR3 is TGCAGCGTTGTTGAGACTAGCAGCTACAATGAGCAGTTCTTC. Its protein product is CSVVETSSYNEQFF.

This clone was counted once. This chain uses TRBV5-1 with TRBJ1-5; 8 nucleotides match TRBD1. The CDR3 totals 15 residues. V was pared by 4 bases and J by 6 bases, with 9 bases of the junction left unmatched. The V gene's germline CDR1 is SGHRS and CDR2 YFSETQ. This CDR3 reads CASSPGQGGAQPQHF. For the CDR3, the DNA is TGCGCCAGCAGCCCTGGACAGGGTGGGGCTCAGCCCCAGCATTTT.

V and J are TRBV5-6 and TRBJ2-2; perhaps TRBD2 as D (6 bases). Germline lookup yields CDR1 SGHDT and CDR2 YYEEEE. This CDR3 is built from 13 residues. V lost 0 bases and J 6 bases, leaving 6 bases between the germline ends. The CDR3: CASSLVAAGELFF. CDR3 in DNA: TGTGCCAGCAGCTTGGTAGCGGCCGGGGAGCTGTTTTTT.

The chain employs TRBV6-6 and TRBJ1-2; D perhaps matches TRBD1 (6 bases). The CDR3 consists of 13 residues. Trimming cost V 2 bases and J 7 bases, with 11 bases left between them. Germline loops: CDR1 MNHNY, CDR2 SVGAGI (reference sequence). The DNA for the CDR3 is TGTGCCAGCAGTTACGGGGGGCTGGGTGGCTACACCTTC. Translating gives CASSYGGLGGYTF.

This clone was picked up one time. The V and J genes are TRBV9 and TRBJ2-5, with 12 bases lining up with TRBD2. Germline lookup yields CDR1 SGDLS and CDR2 YYNGEE. V shed 0 bases, J shed 1 base, and the junction held 1 base outside the gene matches. CDR3 size: 16 residues. This chain's CDR3 is CASSVGTSGVQETQYF. The CDR3, as DNA: TGTGCCAGCAGCGTAGGGACTAGCGGGGTCCAAGAGACCCAGTACTTC. Full variable domain (outside the CDR3, taken from reference TRBV9 and TRBJ2-5): DSGVTQTPKHLITATGQRVTLRCSPRSGDLSVYWYQQSLDQGLQFLIQYYNGEERAKGNILERFSAQQFPDLHSELNLSSLELGDSALYFCASSVGTSGVQETQYFGPGTRLLVL.

This rearrangement joins TRBV7-8 to TRBJ2-1; a possible D gene is TRBD2 (7 bases). Germline V lookup: CDR1 SGHVS, CDR2 FQNEAQ. Trimming took 7 bases from V and 1 from J, leaving 17 bases between them. The CDR3 runs 16 residues. CDR3 nucleotides: TGTGCCAGCACCCCCCGAGGGGGGGGGTCCTACAATGAGCAGTTCTTC. Translated, it gives CASTPRGGGSYNEQFF.

The genes are TRBV7-6 and TRBJ2-7; D possibly corresponds to TRBD2 (5 bases). There are 14 residues in the CDR3. From germline, CDR1 is SGHVS and CDR2 FNYEAQ. Trimming left V 1 base short and J 0 bases short, with 7 bases between. The CDR3 spells CASSLGESSYEQYF. CDR3 DNA: TGTGCCAGCAGCTTAGGGGAGAGCTCCTACGAGCAGTACTTC. The variable domain in full, completed from reference TRBV7-6 and TRBJ2-7, reads GAGVSQSPRYKVTKRGQDVALRCDPISGHVSLYWYRQALGQGPEFLTYFNYEAQQDKSGLPNDRFSAERPEGSISTLTIQRTEQRDSAMYRCASSLGESSYEQYFGPGTRLTVT.

CDR3 amino acids: CASSSGQGKWIGYTF. The CDR3 DNA follows: TGTGCCAGCAGTTCCGGACAAGGGAAATGGATTGGCTACACCTTC. V usage is TRBV27 and J usage is TRBJ1-2; D perhaps matches TRBD1 (5 bases). V was trimmed by 4 bases and J by 7 bases, leaving 19 bases between them. Germline lookup yields CDR1 MNHEY and CDR2 SMNVEV (reference sequence). The CDR3 has 15 amino acids.

Turning to this clone: The same CDR3 is also encoded by other DNA sequences in this sample. The V and J genes are TRBV9 and TRBJ1-5, with D uncertain. The CDR3 is 15 residues long. Germline values: CDR1 SGDLS, CDR2 YYNGEE. Trimming took off 2 bases at V and 1 base at J, with 10 bases between the two ends. CDR3 bases: TGTGCCAGCAGCGTTGGAGGTTACAGCAATCAGCCCCAGCATTTT. Amino acids: CASSVGGYSNQPQHF.

The chain employs TRBV18 and TRBJ2-1; 15 bases match TRBD2. V shed 1 base and J 7 bases; nucleotides not matched to a gene: 2. Per germline, CDR1 KGHSH and CDR2 LQKENI. The CDR3 has 16 residues. CDR3 nucleotides: TGTGCCAGCTCACCACTGGGACTAGCGGGGGGTAATGAGCAGTTCTTC. Its translation: CASSPLGLAGGNEQFF.

CDR3 bases: TGCGCCAGCAGTGAGACCGTTGGACAGGGTTTATATTTT. This translates into CASSETVGQGLYF. The rearrangement joins TRBV10-2 to TRBJ1-3; 8 nucleotides match TRBD1. The V gene's germline CDR1 is WSHSY and CDR2 SAAADI. The J segment lost 14 bases and the V segment lost 2 bases, leaving 8 bases of the junction unmatched. The CDR3 has 13 residues.

CDR3 amino acids: CASSIARDRDEQYF. DNA for the CDR3: TGTGCCAGTAGTATAGCCCGAGACAGGGACGAGCAGTACTTC. V gene TRBV19 combines with J gene TRBJ2-7; 7 bases fit TRBD1. CDR1 is LNHDA, CDR2 SQIVND, per germline (reference sequence). V dropped 1 base and J dropped 5; count of bases not matched to a gene: 5. This CDR3 region has 14 residues.

Here the CDR3 DNA reads TGCAGTGCTAGTTCAACGAGAGGCACCCGGGGCAATGAGCAGTTCTTC. This sequence encodes CSASSTRGTRGNEQFF. This rearrangement joins TRBV20-1 to TRBJ2-1; perhaps TRBD2 as D (5 bases). V was clipped by 3 bases and J by 6 bases, with 21 bases between them. This CDR3 has 16 residues. Germline V CDR1 and CDR2: DFQATT, SNEGSKA (reference sequence).

The chain joins TRBV18 to TRBJ2-2; D possibly uses TRBD1 or TRBD2 (5 bases each). Germline assignment: CDR1 KGHSH and CDR2 LQKENI. V lost 3 bases to trimming and J lost 8 bases, with 10 bases between them. CDR3 size: 13 residues. The CDR3 bases are TGTGCCAGCTCACCCCCCGGGGCAGGGGAGCTGTTTTTT. It is translated as CASSPPGAGELFF.

The gene calls are TRBV30 and TRBJ2-1; D gene uncertain. The V gene lost 1 base and the J gene lost 10 bases, with 11 bases spanning the gap. The CDR3 loop spans 12 amino acids. Germline-derived CDR1 and CDR2 are GTSNPN and SVGIG (reference sequence). The DNA of the CDR3 is TGTGCCTGGAGTGCGCCCAGGCGGGAGCAGTTCTTC. This codes for CAWSAPRREQFF.